The source of this T cell receptor beta chain is a study of control samples from healthy donors and cancer patients. The method was immunoSEQ multiplex PCR; TCRdb's version includes in-frame clones alone and lacks a portion of them. The table shows around 200,000 clones, with approximately 92% occurring only once. The sequencing input was blood. The sequence derives from a man aged 18-30 years in good health.

The CDR3 loop is CASSPAPGPQAYNEQFF. In DNA, the CDR3 is TGCGCCAGCAGCCCCGCCCCGGGACCTCAAGCCTACAATGAGCAGTTCTTC. The gene calls are TRBV5-1 and TRBJ2-1; tentatively, D is TRBD1 or TRBD2 (5 bases each). Per the germline V gene, CDR1 is SGHRS and CDR2 is YFSETQ. The CDR3 totals 17 residues. Trimming removed 4 bases at V and 2 bases at J, with 19 bases between.